This T cell receptor (beta chain) derives from a study of cytomegalovirus exposure and HLA in healthy donors. Overall study: Around 180 million T cells yielded 120 million or so unique TCR beta sequences, as an earlier analysis found. Ancestry clustering placed around 80% of a few hundred genotyped donors in the Caucasian-associated cluster.

The CDR3 consists of 16 residues. The V and J ends lost 4 bases and 2 bases, in that order; junction bases with no gene match: 4. Germline CDR1 KGHSH, CDR2 LQKENI. Donors were ostensibly healthy at sampling, although undocumented immune exposures were probable. PCR involved 60 Vbeta and 13 Jbeta primers. Measured with immunoSEQ multiplex PCR; TCRdb has only the in-frame clones, and not every one. The sample yields 150,000 to 200,000 clones, around three quarters seen once. Notes on this clone: As yet, its antigen is unknown.

Study conclusions and caveats: Researchers reported in a later analysis that a missense DCLRE1C variant was tied to TCR beta V- and J-gene trimming.

The sequenced material came from PBMCs. The chain joins TRBV18 to TRBJ2-3, with 12 bases aligning to TRBD2. The receptor's source is a man in his forties or fifties in good health and CMV-seronegative. The CDR3 nucleotides are TGTGCCAGCTCACAACTAGCGGGGGGTGACACAGATACGCAGTATTTT. This codes for CASSQLAGGDTDTQYF. Full variable domain (remainder filled in from reference TRBV18 and TRBJ2-3): NAGVMQNPRHLVRRRGQEARLRCSPMKGHSHVYWYRQLPEEGLKFMVYLQKENIIDESGMPKERFSAEFPKEGPSILRIQQVVRGDSAAYFCASSQLAGGDTDTQYFGPGTRLTVL.